A single sample is the source of the 11 T cell receptor beta chains below, sequenced in a study of blood T cell repertoires in COVID-19 (dated by TCRdb to about 2020). The receptor library was made with the immunoSEQ multiplex PCR assay. TCRdb limited this immuneACCESS table to in-frame rearrangements with V and J called. A share of clones is missing; checked studies link under half to unresolved V genes, and the rest is unexplained. This sample has about 430,000 clones in its table, and approximately 90% of those were observed once. In total, the top ten clones hold 0.8% to 1% of the sample. The sample comprised peripheral blood. Source of these receptors: a young man with COVID-19, enrolled during active disease.

The V and J genes are TRBV6-5 and TRBJ2-5; D gene uncertain. The germline V gene has CDR1 MNHEY and CDR2 SVGAGI. Trimming left V 4 bases short and J 5 bases short, with 14 bases between. There are 14 residues in the CDR3. The CDR3 DNA reads as TGTGCCAGCAGTTTACACGGAGAGAGGGAGACCCAGTACTTC. Translation gives CASSLHGERETQYF.

This clone was seen repeatedly, ten times or more. The chain uses TRBV2 and TRBJ2-1; TRBD2 matches 7 bases. Germline lookup yields CDR1 SNHLY and CDR2 FYNNEI. The CDR3 spans 14 residues. V lost 4 bases, J lost 7 bases, and 7 bases stayed unmatched. The CDR3 DNA is TGTGCCAGCAGTGCCCAGCGGGATGAAAATGAGCAGTTCTTC. Protein product: CASSAQRDENEQFF.

This chain joins TRBV6-6 and TRBJ1-5, with TRBD1 identical over 7 bases. Germline CDR1 is MNHNY and CDR2 is SVGAGI (reference sequence). This CDR3 comprises 15 residues. J was trimmed by 6 bases and V by 1 base; bases with no gene match: 6. CDR3 nucleotide sequence: TGTGCCAGCAGTTACTATACAGGGGACTCTCAGCCCCAGCATTTT. It specifies CASSYYTGDSQPQHF.

This chain links TRBV2 with TRBJ2-1; possibly TRBD1 for D (6 bases). V dropped 3 bases and J dropped 2 bases, with 17 bases sitting between them. The CDR3 contains 17 residues. CDR1 is SNHLY and CDR2 is FYNNEI in the germline V gene. The CDR3 DNA sequence: TGTGCCAGCAGTGATCTGTCGTCAGGGGTCCCCTACAATGAGCAGTTCTTC. Translated: CASSDLSSGVPYNEQFF.

This clone was seen a single time. The chain uses TRBV7-8 and TRBJ2-3; D gene ambiguous. The ends were cut back, 4 bases at V and 1 base at J, with 15 bases in the middle. Germline V lookup: CDR1 SGHVS, CDR2 FQNEAQ. The CDR3 length is 16 residues. CDR3 nucleotide sequence: TGTGCCAGCAGCTCAGTGCGGCTAGGTGGCACAGATACGCAGTATTTT. Protein product: CASSSVRLGGTDTQYF.

The chain recombines TRBV2 with TRBJ1-2, with TRBD1 matching over 9 bases. The CDR3 contains 14 residues. CDR1 SNHLY and CDR2 FYNNEI come from the germline V gene. The V gene end was trimmed by 6 bases and the J gene end by 4 bases; junction bases not matched to a gene: 6. The chain's CDR3 is CASREQGAGYGYTF. The CDR3 bases are TGTGCCAGCAGGGAACAGGGGGCTGGCTATGGCTACACCTTC.

A note on this clone: Other nucleotide sequences in the sample specify the same CDR3. The rearrangement joins TRBV27 to TRBJ2-7, with 13 bases matching TRBD2. J was trimmed by 0 bases and V by 8 bases; bases with no gene match: 1. The CDR3 covers 14 residues. Germline loops: CDR1 MNHEY, CDR2 SMNVEV (reference sequence). The CDR3 spells CASRLAGGSYEQYF. CDR3 DNA sequence: TGTGCCAGCCGACTAGCGGGGGGCTCCTACGAGCAGTACTTC.

The genes are TRBV7-6 and TRBJ1-4; TRBD1 matches at 7 bases. This CDR3 has 14 amino acids. V shed 2 bases, J shed 7 bases, and the junction held 4 bases outside the gene matches. CDR1 SGHVS and CDR2 FNYEAQ come from the germline V gene. The CDR3 DNA is TGTGCCAGCAGCTTAAGAGGGGGCAGTGAAAAACTGTTTTTT. The encoded protein is CASSLRGGSEKLFF.

This chain links TRBV20-1 with TRBJ2-3; D is possibly TRBD1 (5 bases). With 2 bases removed from V and 11 bases from J, the gap between germline ends came to 11 bases. The germline V gene encodes CDR1 DFQATT and CDR2 SNEGSKA (reference sequence). The CDR3 runs 11 residues. CDR3 residues: CSARQPRGQYF. CDR3 DNA: TGCAGTGCTAGACAACCAAGGGGGCAGTATTTT.

V and J are TRBV30 and TRBJ2-3; 9 bases agree with TRBD2. Trimming at V came to 0 bases and at J to 4 bases, leaving 5 bases not matched to a gene. CDR3 length equals 15 residues. Germline values: CDR1 GTSNPN, CDR2 SVGIG (reference sequence). Here the CDR3 DNA reads TGTGCCTGGAGTGTAGATAGCGGGAGCGCAGATACGCAGTATTTT. Amino acid sequence: CAWSVDSGSADTQYF.

The J gene is TRBJ1-6, the V gene TRBV4-1, with no clear D. V lost 0 bases and J lost 7, with 13 bases in between. The V gene's germline CDR1 is MGHRA and CDR2 YSYEKL. This CDR3 spans 16 amino acids. CDR3 in amino acids: CASSQDLSGKNSPLHF. In DNA form, the CDR3 reads TGCGCCAGCAGCCAAGATTTGTCAGGTAAGAATTCACCCCTCCACTTT.